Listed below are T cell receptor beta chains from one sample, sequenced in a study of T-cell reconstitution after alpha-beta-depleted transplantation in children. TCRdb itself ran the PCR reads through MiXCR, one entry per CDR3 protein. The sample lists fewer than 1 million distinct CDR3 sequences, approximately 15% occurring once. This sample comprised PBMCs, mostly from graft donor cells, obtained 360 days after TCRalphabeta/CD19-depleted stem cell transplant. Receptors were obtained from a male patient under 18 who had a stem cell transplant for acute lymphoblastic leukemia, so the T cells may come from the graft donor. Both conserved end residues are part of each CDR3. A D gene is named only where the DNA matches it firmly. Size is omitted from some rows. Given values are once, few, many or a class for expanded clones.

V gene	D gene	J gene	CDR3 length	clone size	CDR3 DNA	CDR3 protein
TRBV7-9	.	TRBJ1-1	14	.	TGTGCCAGCAGCTGGGGACCTGAAGGTACTGAAGCTTTCTTT	CASSWGPEGTEAFF
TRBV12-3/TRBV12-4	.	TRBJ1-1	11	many	TGTGCCAGCAGCCGTCCCCCCGAAGCTTTCTTT	CASSRPPEAFF
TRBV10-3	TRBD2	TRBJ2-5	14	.	TGTGCCATCCGGACTAGCGGGAGGGAGGAGACCCAGTACTTC	CAIRTSGREETQYF
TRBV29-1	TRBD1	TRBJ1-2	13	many	TGCAGCGTTGACAATGACAGGGACTATGGCTACACCTTC	CSVDNDRDYGYTF
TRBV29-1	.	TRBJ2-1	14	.	TGCAGCGTTGTGTCCGGGGTGGTCGCAGAGGAGCAGTTCTTC	CSVVSGVVAEEQFF
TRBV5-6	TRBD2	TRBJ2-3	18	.	TGTGCCAGCAGCTTCGCCTCTGGACTAGCGGGTTTCACAGATACGCAGTATTTT	CASSFASGLAGFTDTQYF
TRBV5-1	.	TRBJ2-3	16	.	TGCGCCAGCAGCTTGCTGTGGAGCCCCGTGACAGATACGCAGTATTTT	CASSLLWSPVTDTQYF
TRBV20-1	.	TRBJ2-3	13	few	TGCAGTGCTCCTTTGGGACCCACAGATACGCAGTATTTT	CSAPLGPTDTQYF
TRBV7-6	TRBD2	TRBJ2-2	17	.	TGTGCCAGCAGCTTGACTAGCGGGTTAATGAACACCGGGGAGCTGTTTTTT	CASSLTSGLMNTGELFF
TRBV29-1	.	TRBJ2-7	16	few	TGCAGCGCCCTCTCGTTTGCAGGGATAGGGCTTTACGAGCAGTACTTC	CSALSFAGIGLYEQYF
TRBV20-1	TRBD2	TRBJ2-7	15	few	TGCAGTTCTCTCTCGGGACTAGTTTCGACTAACGAGCAGTACTTC	CSSLSGLVSTNEQYF